The rows below give T cell receptor beta chains drawn from one sample of a study of blood T cell repertoires in COVID-19. The data were produced by immunoSEQ multiplex PCR, yet TCRdb's version contains in-frame clones alone and is incomplete. The sample contains about 200,000 clones, more than 85% of which appear only once. Sequences were obtained from peripheral blood. Receptors originate from a man in his fifties or sixties with COVID-19, enrolled during active disease. Both conserved end residues are part of each CDR3. The D gene is left open where the match is weak. Size is omitted from some rows. Given values are once, few, many or a class for expanded clones.

d_gene: -; len: 16; v_gene: TRBV2; abundance: -; j_gene: TRBJ2-6; CDR3aa: CASSVQGSSGANVLTF; CDR3nt: TGTGCCAGCAGTGTTCAGGGAAGCTCTGGGGCCAACGTCCTGACTTTC
d_gene: -; len: 14; v_gene: TRBV3-1/TRBV3-2; abundance: -; j_gene: TRBJ2-1; CDR3aa: CASSQVQVYNEQFF; CDR3nt: TGTGCCAGCAGCCAAGTCCAGGTTTATAATGAGCAGTTCTTC
d_gene: -; len: 12; v_gene: TRBV10-3; abundance: -; j_gene: TRBJ1-1; CDR3aa: CAISESSQGIFF; CDR3nt: TGTGCCATCAGTGAGTCGAGCCAGGGAATTTTCTTT
d_gene: TRBD2; len: 14; v_gene: TRBV28; abundance: few; j_gene: TRBJ2-7; CDR3aa: CASRGSSGPYEQYF; CDR3nt: TGTGCCAGCAGGGGATCTAGCGGTCCCTACGAGCAGTACTTC
d_gene: TRBD2; len: 18; v_gene: TRBV5-4; abundance: -; j_gene: TRBJ2-3; CDR3aa: CASKSPEGRGGDTDTQYF; CDR3nt: TGTGCCAGCAAATCCCCCGAGGGACGCGGGGGGGATACAGATACGCAGTATTTT
d_gene: -; len: 16; v_gene: TRBV6-2/TRBV6-3; abundance: -; j_gene: TRBJ2-7; CDR3aa: CASSYLAGQRSYEQYF; CDR3nt: TGTGCCAGCAGTTACCTGGCGGGACAGAGGTCCTACGAGCAGTACTTC
d_gene: -; len: 16; v_gene: TRBV3-1/TRBV3-2; abundance: -; j_gene: TRBJ1-6; CDR3aa: CASSLTGSSYNSPLHF; CDR3nt: TGTGCCAGCAGCCTTACAGGGAGCTCCTATAATTCACCCCTCCACTTT
d_gene: -; len: 15; v_gene: TRBV6-5; abundance: -; j_gene: TRBJ1-2; CDR3aa: CASSYGRGTNYGYTF; CDR3nt: TGTGCCAGCAGTTACGGGAGGGGGACCAACTATGGCTACACCTTC
d_gene: -; len: 15; v_gene: TRBV2; abundance: -; j_gene: TRBJ2-7; CDR3aa: CASSEEGLRTNEQYF; CDR3nt: TGTGCCAGCAGTGAAGAGGGACTTCGGACGAACGAGCAGTACTTC
d_gene: -; len: 17; v_gene: TRBV11-3; abundance: -; j_gene: TRBJ2-2; CDR3aa: CASSLDRAGMITGELFF; CDR3nt: TGTGCCAGCAGCTTAGACCGGGCCGGGATGATCACCGGGGAGCTGTTTTTT
d_gene: -; len: 12; v_gene: TRBV13; abundance: -; j_gene: TRBJ2-2; CDR3aa: CASTVDTGELFF; CDR3nt: TGTGCCAGCACGGTTGACACCGGGGAGCTGTTTTTT
d_gene: TRBD2; len: 14; v_gene: TRBV29-1; abundance: -; j_gene: TRBJ2-1; CDR3aa: CSVGFAGGYNEQFF; CDR3nt: TGCAGCGTTGGGTTTGCGGGAGGCTACAATGAGCAGTTCTTC
d_gene: -; len: 13; v_gene: TRBV3-1/TRBV3-2; abundance: few; j_gene: TRBJ1-5; CDR3aa: CASSQGSNQPQHF; CDR3nt: TGTGCCAGCAGCCAAGGCAGTAATCAGCCCCAGCATTTT
d_gene: -; len: 15; v_gene: TRBV5-1; abundance: -; j_gene: TRBJ2-3; CDR3aa: CASSPRPGLEDTQYF; CDR3nt: TGCGCCAGCAGTCCGCGGCCGGGGTTGGAAGATACGCAGTATTTT
d_gene: TRBD2; len: 16; v_gene: TRBV7-9; abundance: -; j_gene: TRBJ2-7; CDR3aa: CASTQGRLAGGDEQYF; CDR3nt: TGTGCCAGCACCCAAGGGCGGCTAGCGGGAGGGGATGAGCAGTACTTC
d_gene: -; len: 13; v_gene: TRBV6-5; abundance: -; j_gene: TRBJ1-1; CDR3aa: CASRREGVTEAFF; CDR3nt: TGTGCCAGCAGGAGGGAGGGTGTCACTGAAGCTTTCTTT
d_gene: TRBD2; len: 16; v_gene: TRBV4-2; abundance: -; j_gene: TRBJ2-1; CDR3aa: CASSHTLAGSYNEQFF; CDR3nt: TGTGCCAGCAGCCATACTTTAGCGGGATCTTACAATGAGCAGTTCTTC
d_gene: TRBD2; len: 15; v_gene: TRBV5-1; abundance: -; j_gene: TRBJ2-3; CDR3aa: CASSLGLAGEDTQYF; CDR3nt: TGCGCCAGCAGCTTGGGACTAGCGGGAGAAGATACGCAGTATTTT
d_gene: TRBD2; len: 18; v_gene: TRBV3-1/TRBV3-2; abundance: once; j_gene: TRBJ2-6; CDR3aa: CASSLQLAGISGANVLTF; CDR3nt: TGTGCCAGCAGCCTACAACTAGCGGGGATCTCTGGGGCCAACGTCCTGACTTTC
d_gene: -; len: 14; v_gene: TRBV27; abundance: -; j_gene: TRBJ2-5; CDR3aa: CASSSGLIRETQYF; CDR3nt: TGTGCCAGCAGTTCGGGACTGATAAGAGAGACCCAGTACTTC
d_gene: -; len: 14; v_gene: TRBV28; abundance: -; j_gene: TRBJ2-7; CDR3aa: CASSIDSFGFEQYF; CDR3nt: TGTGCCAGCAGTATCGACAGTTTTGGATTCGAGCAGTACTTC
d_gene: TRBD1; len: 17; v_gene: TRBV27; abundance: -; j_gene: TRBJ1-5; CDR3aa: CASSSLRGTGGWQPQHF; CDR3nt: TGTGCCAGCAGTTCCCTTAGAGGGACAGGGGGCTGGCAGCCCCAGCATTTT
d_gene: -; len: 14; v_gene: TRBV7-8; abundance: -; j_gene: TRBJ1-4; CDR3aa: CASSSQATNEKLFF; CDR3nt: TGTGCCAGCAGCTCCCAGGCCACTAATGAAAAACTGTTTTTT
d_gene: -; len: 16; v_gene: TRBV7-6; abundance: -; j_gene: TRBJ1-3; CDR3aa: CASSLFGDSSGNTIYF; CDR3nt: TGTGCCAGCAGCCTCTTCGGTGACAGCTCTGGAAACACCATATATTTT
d_gene: TRBD1; len: 18; v_gene: TRBV5-6; abundance: -; j_gene: TRBJ1-6; CDR3aa: CASSLARDRHLWNSPLHF; CDR3nt: TGTGCCAGCAGCTTGGCCCGGGACAGGCACTTATGGAATTCACCCCTCCACTTT
d_gene: -; len: 14; v_gene: TRBV19; abundance: once; j_gene: TRBJ2-1; CDR3aa: CASSDGSSYNEQFF; CDR3nt: TGTGCCAGTAGTGATGGGAGCTCCTACAATGAGCAGTTCTTC
d_gene: TRBD1; len: 15; v_gene: TRBV6-5; abundance: -; j_gene: TRBJ1-3; CDR3aa: CASSRTGGKGNTIYF; CDR3nt: TGTGCCAGCAGCCGGACAGGGGGCAAGGGAAACACCATATATTTT
d_gene: TRBD1; len: 13; v_gene: TRBV29-1; abundance: -; j_gene: TRBJ1-2; CDR3aa: CSHNKPGGGGYTF; CDR3nt: TGCAGCCACAACAAGCCAGGGGGTGGTGGCTACACCTTC
d_gene: TRBD1; len: 15; v_gene: TRBV4-1; abundance: -; j_gene: TRBJ1-4; CDR3aa: CASSQQLGDSEKLFF; CDR3nt: TGCGCCAGCAGCCAACAACTAGGGGACAGTGAAAAACTGTTTTTT
d_gene: -; len: 13; v_gene: TRBV29-1; abundance: once; j_gene: TRBJ1-4; CDR3aa: CSVSGRGSEKLFF; CDR3nt: TGCAGCGTATCCGGCAGGGGTTCTGAAAAACTGTTTTTT
d_gene: TRBD1; len: 15; v_gene: TRBV18; abundance: -; j_gene: TRBJ1-3; CDR3aa: CASSPGQVSGNTIYF; CDR3nt: TGTGCCAGCTCACCGGGACAGGTCTCTGGAAACACCATATATTTT
d_gene: TRBD2; len: 15; v_gene: TRBV10-2; abundance: -; j_gene: TRBJ2-1; CDR3aa: CASRVAGATGNEQFF; CDR3nt: TGCGCCAGCAGGGTAGCGGGGGCCACGGGGAATGAGCAGTTCTTC
d_gene: TRBD2; len: 19; v_gene: TRBV24-1; abundance: -; j_gene: TRBJ2-7; CDR3aa: CATSDLSSGVRRYSYEQYF; CDR3nt: TGTGCCACCAGTGATTTGAGTAGCGGGGTACGGAGATATTCCTACGAGCAGTACTTC
d_gene: TRBD1; len: 13; v_gene: TRBV24-1; abundance: -; j_gene: TRBJ2-1; CDR3aa: CATRDRPDNEQFF; CDR3nt: TGTGCCACACGGGACAGGCCCGACAATGAGCAGTTCTTC
d_gene: -; len: 13; v_gene: TRBV12-3/TRBV12-4; abundance: once; j_gene: TRBJ1-1; CDR3aa: CASSKQEDTEAFF; CDR3nt: TGTGCCAGCAGTAAACAGGAAGACACTGAAGCTTTCTTT
d_gene: -; len: 13; v_gene: TRBV3-1/TRBV3-2; abundance: -; j_gene: TRBJ1-2; CDR3aa: CASSQAQDYGYTF; CDR3nt: TGTGCCAGCAGCCAAGCACAGGACTATGGCTACACCTTC
d_gene: -; len: 14; v_gene: TRBV5-1; abundance: -; j_gene: TRBJ1-6; CDR3aa: CASSLTGRNSPLHF; CDR3nt: TGCGCCAGCAGCTTGACAGGGCGTAATTCACCCCTCCACTTT
d_gene: -; len: 13; v_gene: TRBV9; abundance: -; j_gene: TRBJ1-1; CDR3aa: CASSVETATEAFF; CDR3nt: TGTGCCAGCAGCGTAGAAACAGCCACTGAAGCTTTCTTT
d_gene: -; len: 14; v_gene: TRBV3-1/TRBV3-2; abundance: -; j_gene: TRBJ1-4; CDR3aa: CASSQGRLGGKLFF; CDR3nt: TGTGCCAGCAGCCAAGGACGATTAGGGGGAAAACTGTTTTTT
d_gene: TRBD2; len: 18; v_gene: TRBV5-1; abundance: -; j_gene: TRBJ2-1; CDR3aa: CASSLATSGPSSYNEQFF; CDR3nt: TGCGCCAGCAGCTTGGCCACTAGCGGGCCGAGCTCCTACAATGAGCAGTTCTTC
d_gene: -; len: 15; v_gene: TRBV18; abundance: -; j_gene: TRBJ1-1; CDR3aa: CASSPQPGLNTEAFF; CDR3nt: TGTGCCAGCTCACCCCAACCAGGGTTGAACACTGAAGCTTTCTTT
d_gene: TRBD1; len: 14; v_gene: TRBV19; abundance: -; j_gene: TRBJ1-1; CDR3aa: CASSRTGQGTEAFF; CDR3nt: TGTGCCAGTTCCAGGACAGGCCAGGGAACTGAAGCTTTCTTT
d_gene: -; len: 14; v_gene: TRBV5-5; abundance: -; j_gene: TRBJ1-2; CDR3aa: CASRRTNTNYGYTF; CDR3nt: TGTGCCAGCCGGAGAACAAACACAAACTATGGCTACACCTTC
d_gene: TRBD1; len: 14; v_gene: TRBV7-9; abundance: -; j_gene: TRBJ2-7; CDR3aa: CASSPGQATYEQYF; CDR3nt: TGTGCCAGCAGCCCGGGACAGGCGACCTACGAGCAGTACTTC
d_gene: -; len: 14; v_gene: TRBV19; abundance: -; j_gene: TRBJ1-5; CDR3aa: CASGRDILDQPQHF; CDR3nt: TGTGCCAGCGGCCGGGACATTCTTGATCAGCCCCAGCATTTT
d_gene: TRBD2; len: 15; v_gene: TRBV18; abundance: -; j_gene: TRBJ2-1; CDR3aa: CASSPPGGGAHEQFF; CDR3nt: TGTGCCAGCTCACCCCCTGGCGGGGGGGCCCATGAGCAGTTCTTC
d_gene: TRBD2; len: 16; v_gene: TRBV4-1; abundance: -; j_gene: TRBJ2-1; CDR3aa: CASSQTASGGANEQFF; CDR3nt: TGCGCCAGCAGCCAAACCGCTAGCGGGGGGGCGAATGAGCAGTTCTTC
d_gene: TRBD2; len: 15; v_gene: TRBV7-6; abundance: -; j_gene: TRBJ2-3; CDR3aa: CASSPRTSGGDTQYF; CDR3nt: TGTGCCAGCAGCCCTAGGACTAGCGGGGGCGATACGCAGTATTTT
d_gene: TRBD2; len: 16; v_gene: TRBV4-1; abundance: -; j_gene: TRBJ2-5; CDR3aa: CASSQGSGRARETQYF; CDR3nt: TGCGCCAGCAGCCAAGGTAGCGGGAGGGCAAGAGAGACCCAGTACTTC
d_gene: TRBD1; len: 14; v_gene: TRBV7-3; abundance: once; j_gene: TRBJ2-7; CDR3aa: CASSPGTGSYEQYF; CDR3nt: TGTGCCAGCAGCCCTGGGACAGGGTCCTACGAGCAGTACTTC
d_gene: -; len: 16; v_gene: TRBV7-3; abundance: -; j_gene: TRBJ2-6; CDR3aa: CASSPGHASGANVLTF; CDR3nt: TGTGCCAGCAGCCCCGGACATGCCTCTGGGGCCAACGTCCTGACTTTC
d_gene: TRBD1; len: 13; v_gene: TRBV27; abundance: -; j_gene: TRBJ2-7; CDR3aa: CASGGQGSLYQYF; CDR3nt: TGTGCCAGCGGGGGACAGGGTTCATTGTATCAGTACTTC
d_gene: -; len: 11; v_gene: TRBV6-5; abundance: -; j_gene: TRBJ1-2; CDR3aa: CASSPDWGYTF; CDR3nt: TGTGCCAGCAGCCCCGACTGGGGCTACACCTTC
d_gene: TRBD1; len: 14; v_gene: TRBV14; abundance: -; j_gene: TRBJ1-1; CDR3aa: CASSLVPGTGNAFF; CDR3nt: TGTGCCAGCAGCCTCGTGCCCGGGACAGGTAACGCTTTCTTT
d_gene: -; len: 14; v_gene: TRBV19; abundance: -; j_gene: TRBJ2-2; CDR3aa: CASSTAVNTGELFF; CDR3nt: TGTGCCAGTAGTACGGCGGTGAACACCGGGGAGCTGTTTTTT
d_gene: TRBD1; len: 13; v_gene: TRBV6-5; abundance: -; j_gene: TRBJ1-1; CDR3aa: CASSLQGQAVAFF; CDR3nt: TGTGCCAGCAGTTTACAGGGGCAGGCCGTTGCTTTCTTT
d_gene: -; len: 16; v_gene: TRBV5-6; abundance: -; j_gene: TRBJ2-2; CDR3aa: CASSFADRRGTGELFF; CDR3nt: TGTGCCAGCAGCTTCGCAGACAGGCGCGGCACCGGGGAGCTGTTTTTT
d_gene: -; len: 13; v_gene: TRBV24-1; abundance: -; j_gene: TRBJ2-3; CDR3aa: CATSVSGTDTQYF; CDR3nt: TGTGCCACCAGTGTGAGTGGCACAGATACGCAGTATTTT